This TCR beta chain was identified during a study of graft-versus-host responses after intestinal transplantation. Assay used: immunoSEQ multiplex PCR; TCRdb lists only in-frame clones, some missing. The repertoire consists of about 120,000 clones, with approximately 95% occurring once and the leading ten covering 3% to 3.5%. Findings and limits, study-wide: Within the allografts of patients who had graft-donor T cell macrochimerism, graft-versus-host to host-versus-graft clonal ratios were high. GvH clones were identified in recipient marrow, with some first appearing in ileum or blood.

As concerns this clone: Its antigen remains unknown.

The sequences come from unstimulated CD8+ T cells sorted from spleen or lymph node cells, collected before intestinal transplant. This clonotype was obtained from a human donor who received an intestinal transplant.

In DNA form, the CDR3 reads TGTGCCAGCGGGGCGTGGGGAGAGACCCAGTACTTC. It yields the protein CASGAWGETQYF. The rearrangement uses TRBV6-5 and TRBJ2-5; D is perhaps TRBD1 (5 bases). Deletions cut 8 bases from V and 4 bases from J, with 11 bases between. There are 12 residues in the CDR3. Germline V lookup: CDR1 MNHEY, CDR2 SVGAGI.